The 9 T cell receptor beta chains below come from one sample, sequenced in a study of response to subunit inactivated influenza vaccine. MiXCR, applied by TCRdb to the RT-PCR reads, yields one record per CDR3 protein. The sample has a few hundred thousand distinct CDR3 sequences; over 20% are singletons. Sequenced material: PBMCs from blood, taken less than 22 months after vaccination. All receptors derive from a man aged 45 to 70 who received an inactivated influenza vaccine.

This clonotype was counted between two and nine times. The rearrangement uses TRBV20-1 and TRBJ1-1; possibly TRBD1 for D (5 bases). Trimming stripped 7 bases from V and 6 bases from J, with 15 bases between. CDR3 length equals 12 residues. The germline CDR1 and CDR2 sequences are DFQATT and SNEGSKA (reference sequence). CDR3: CSVLTGDAEAFF. The DNA for the CDR3 is TGCAGTGTATTGACGGGGGACGCTGAAGCTTTCTTT.

In its sample, this clonotype was seen a few times. CDR3 coding DNA: TGTGCCAGCAGCCCCTCAACACGGTTGGATGAAAAACTGTTTTTT. Protein sequence: CASSPSTRLDEKLFF. The chain links TRBV28 to TRBJ1-4; D gene ambiguous. CDR3 length: 15 amino acids. The germline V and J ends were trimmed by 6 bases and 6 bases, with 17 bases remaining between them. Germline values: CDR1 MDHEN, CDR2 SYDVKM. Supplemented by reference TRBV28 and TRBJ1-4, the full variable domain reads DVKVTQSSRYLVKRTGEKVFLECVQDMDHENMFWYRQDPGLGLRLIYFSYDVKMKEKGDIPEGYSVSREKKERFSLILESASTNQTSMYLCASSPSTRLDEKLFFGSGTQLSVL.

This clonotype has a handful of counts. The chain couples TRBV4-2 to TRBJ2-1; D may be TRBD1 or TRBD2 (6 bases each). V gave up 3 bases and J gave up 2 bases, with 17 bases separating them. The germline V gene has CDR1 LGHNA and CDR2 YNFKEQ. CDR3 length equals 17 residues. The CDR3 region has the DNA TGTGCCAGCAGCCACCTACCGGTCGGGGGCCCCTACAATGAGCAGTTCTTC. This translates into CASSHLPVGGPYNEQFF.

This clonotype turned up a few times. The rearrangement links TRBV7-9 to TRBJ1-6; tentative D call: TRBD1 (5 bases). Germline CDR1 reads SEHNR; CDR2 reads FQNEAQ (reference sequence). Trimming removed 5 bases at V and 8 bases at J, with 13 bases between. This CDR3 contains 14 residues. The CDR3 coding sequence is TGTGCCAGCAGCAACCGGGACCTCGATTCACCCCTCCACTTT. Translating it yields CASSNRDLDSPLHF.

The chain couples TRBV7-9 to TRBJ1-1; the D is unclear. Trimming shortened V by 1 base and J by 2 bases, and 8 bases separated the two germline ends. Germline CDR1 SEHNR, CDR2 FQNEAQ (reference sequence). The CDR3 has 14 amino acids. DNA for the CDR3: TGTGCCAGCAGCTTAGGAGTGGGAAACACTGAAGCTTTCTTT. This codes for CASSLGVGNTEAFF.

A few counts support this clonotype. The V call is TRBV3-1, the J call TRBJ1-3, with D unclear. Germline CDR1 and CDR2: LGHDT and YNNKEL (reference sequence). The V gene lost 2 bases and the J gene lost 0 bases, with 11 bases spanning the gap. There are 16 residues in the CDR3. The CDR3 protein is CASSQSRLFSGNTIYF. The CDR3 DNA follows: TGTGCCAGCAGCCAATCCAGGCTGTTCTCTGGAAACACCATATATTTT.

A few counts support this clonotype. CDR3 residues: CASSEYPGTANTEAFF. The CDR3 DNA reads as TGTGCCAGCAGTGAATATCCCGGGACAGCAAACACTGAAGCTTTCTTT. The rearrangement links TRBV25-1 to TRBJ1-1; 7 nucleotides align to TRBD1. Germline V gene sequence: CDR1 MGHDK, CDR2 SYGVNS. Trimming at V came to 0 bases and at J to 2 bases, leaving 6 bases not matched to a gene. The CDR3 spans 16 residues.

This chain uses TRBV20-1 with TRBJ2-5; 7 bases are a match to TRBD2. Germline lookup yields CDR1 DFQATT and CDR2 SNEGSKA (reference sequence). CDR3 length equals 14 residues. Unmatched junction bases numbered 12, after V lost 6 bases and J lost 5 bases. The CDR3 DNA follows: TGCAGTGCAGAAAGCGGGGCCAGGCGGGAGACCCAGTACTTC. Protein: CSAESGARRETQYF.

The chain employs TRBV7-6 and TRBJ2-1, with no clear D. Trimming shortened V by 4 bases and J by 2 bases, and 9 bases separated the two germline ends. The CDR3 sequence is 14 residues long. Germline V gives CDR1 SGHVS, CDR2 FNYEAQ. The CDR3 loop reads CASSSAGTYNEQFF. In DNA, the CDR3 is TGTGCCAGCAGCTCGGCCGGCACCTACAATGAGCAGTTCTTC. Variable domain in full (rest from reference TRBV7-6 and TRBJ2-1): GAGVSQSPRYKVTKRGQDVALRCDPISGHVSLYWYRQALGQGPEFLTYFNYEAQQDKSGLPNDRFSAERPEGSISTLTIQRTEQRDSAMYRCASSSAGTYNEQFFGPGTRLTVL.